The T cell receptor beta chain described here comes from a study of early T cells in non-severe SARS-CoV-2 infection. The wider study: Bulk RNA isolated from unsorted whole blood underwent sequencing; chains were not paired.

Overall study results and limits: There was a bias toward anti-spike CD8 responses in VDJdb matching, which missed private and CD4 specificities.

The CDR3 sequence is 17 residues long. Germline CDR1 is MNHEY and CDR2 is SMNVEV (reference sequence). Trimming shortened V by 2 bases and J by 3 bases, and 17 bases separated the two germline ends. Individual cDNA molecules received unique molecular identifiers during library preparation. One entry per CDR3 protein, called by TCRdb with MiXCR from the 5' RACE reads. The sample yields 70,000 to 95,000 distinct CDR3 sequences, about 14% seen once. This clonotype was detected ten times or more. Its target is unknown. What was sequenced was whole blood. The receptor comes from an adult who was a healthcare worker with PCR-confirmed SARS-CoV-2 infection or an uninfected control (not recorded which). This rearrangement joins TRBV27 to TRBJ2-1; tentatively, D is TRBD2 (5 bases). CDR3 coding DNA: TGTGCCAGCAGTTTAATAGGGTTCGGAGGCCTCTACAATGAGCAGTTCTTC. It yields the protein CASSLIGFGGLYNEQFF.